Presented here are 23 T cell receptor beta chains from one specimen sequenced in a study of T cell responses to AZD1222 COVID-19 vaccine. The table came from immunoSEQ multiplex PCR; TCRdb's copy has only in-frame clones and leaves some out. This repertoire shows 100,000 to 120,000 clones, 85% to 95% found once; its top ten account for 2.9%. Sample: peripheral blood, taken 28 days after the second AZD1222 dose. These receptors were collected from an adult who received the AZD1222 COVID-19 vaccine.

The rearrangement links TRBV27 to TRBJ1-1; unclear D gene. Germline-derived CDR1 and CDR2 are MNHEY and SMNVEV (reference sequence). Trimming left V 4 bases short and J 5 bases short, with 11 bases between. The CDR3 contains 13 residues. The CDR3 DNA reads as TGTGCCAGCAGTTCGATGACGCAAACTGAAGCTTTCTTT. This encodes CASSSMTQTEAFF.

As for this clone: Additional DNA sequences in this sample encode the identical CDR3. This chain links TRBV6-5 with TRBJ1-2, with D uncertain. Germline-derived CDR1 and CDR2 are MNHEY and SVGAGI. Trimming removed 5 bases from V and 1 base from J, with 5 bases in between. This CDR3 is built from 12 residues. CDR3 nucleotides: TGTGCCAGCAGTACCCTTAACTATGGCTACACCTTC. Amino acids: CASSTLNYGYTF.

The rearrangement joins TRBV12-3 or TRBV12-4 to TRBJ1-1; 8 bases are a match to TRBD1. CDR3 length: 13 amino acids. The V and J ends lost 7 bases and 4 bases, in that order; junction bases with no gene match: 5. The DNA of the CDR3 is TGTGCCAGCACGGGACAGGTGGGCACTGAAGCTTTCTTT. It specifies CASTGQVGTEAFF.

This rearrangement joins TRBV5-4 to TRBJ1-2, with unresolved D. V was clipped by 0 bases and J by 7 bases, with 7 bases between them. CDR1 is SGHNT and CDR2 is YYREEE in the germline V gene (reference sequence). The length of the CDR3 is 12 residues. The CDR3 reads CASSLGEGGYTF. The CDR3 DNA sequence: TGTGCCAGCAGCTTGGGAGAAGGTGGCTACACCTTC.

CDR3 region: CASSPGVDQFF. The CDR3 DNA sequence: TGCGCCAGTTCCCCCGGCGTTGACCAGTTCTTC. J is TRBJ2-1 and V is TRBV10-2; D remains ambiguous. The length of the CDR3 is 11 residues. The germline gives CDR1 WSHSY, CDR2 SAAADI. Trimming cost V 9 bases and J 13 bases, with 16 bases left between them.

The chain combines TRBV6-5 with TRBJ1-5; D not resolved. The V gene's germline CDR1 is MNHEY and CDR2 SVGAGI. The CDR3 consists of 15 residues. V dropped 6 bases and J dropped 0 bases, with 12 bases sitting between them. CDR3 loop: CASSPRVYSNQPQHF. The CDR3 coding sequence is TGTGCCAGCAGCCCGAGGGTATATAGCAATCAGCCCCAGCATTTT.

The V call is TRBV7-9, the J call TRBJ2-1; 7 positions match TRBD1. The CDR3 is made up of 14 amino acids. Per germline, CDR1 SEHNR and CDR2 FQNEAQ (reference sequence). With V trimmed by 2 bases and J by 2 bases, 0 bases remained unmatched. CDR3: CASSLRGPYNEQFF. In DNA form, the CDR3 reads TGTGCCAGCAGCTTAAGGGGGCCCTACAATGAGCAGTTCTTC.

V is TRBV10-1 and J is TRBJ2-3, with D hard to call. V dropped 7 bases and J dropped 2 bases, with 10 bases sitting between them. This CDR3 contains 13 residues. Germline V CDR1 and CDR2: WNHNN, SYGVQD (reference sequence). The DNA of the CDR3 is TGCGCCAGCACCCCCACGAACACAGATACGCAGTATTTT. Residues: CASTPTNTDTQYF.

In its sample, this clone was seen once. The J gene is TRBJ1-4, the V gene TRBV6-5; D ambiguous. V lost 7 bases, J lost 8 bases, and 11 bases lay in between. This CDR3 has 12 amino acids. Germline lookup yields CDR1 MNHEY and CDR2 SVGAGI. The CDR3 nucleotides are TGTGCCAGCACAGACGCTGGGGAAAAACTGTTTTTT. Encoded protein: CASTDAGEKLFF.

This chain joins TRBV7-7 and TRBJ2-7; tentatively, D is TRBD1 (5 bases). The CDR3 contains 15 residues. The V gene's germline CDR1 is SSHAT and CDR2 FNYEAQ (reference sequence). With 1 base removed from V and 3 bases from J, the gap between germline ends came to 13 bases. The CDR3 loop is CASSLGAGALYEQYF. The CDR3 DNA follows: TGTGCCAGCAGCTTAGGGGCTGGGGCCCTCTACGAGCAGTACTTC. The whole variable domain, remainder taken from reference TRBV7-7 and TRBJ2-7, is GAGVSQSPRYKVTKRGQDVTLRCDPISSHATLYWYQQALGQGPEFLTYFNYEAQPDKSGLPSDRFSAERPEGSISTLTIQRTEQRDSAMYRCASSLGAGALYEQYFGPGTRLTVT.

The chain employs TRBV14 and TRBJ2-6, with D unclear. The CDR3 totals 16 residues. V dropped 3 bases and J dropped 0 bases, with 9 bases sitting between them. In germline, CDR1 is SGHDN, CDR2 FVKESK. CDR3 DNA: TGTGCCAGCAGCCAGGTCTTCAACTCTGGGGCCAACGTCCTGACTTTC. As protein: CASSQVFNSGANVLTF.

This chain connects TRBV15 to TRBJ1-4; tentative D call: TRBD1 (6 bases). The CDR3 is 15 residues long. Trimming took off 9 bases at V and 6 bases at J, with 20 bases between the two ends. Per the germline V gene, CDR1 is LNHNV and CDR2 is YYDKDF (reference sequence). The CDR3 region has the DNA TGTGCCACGGGATCTTGGGGGCAGGAGTATGAAAAACTGTTTTTT. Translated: CATGSWGQEYEKLFF. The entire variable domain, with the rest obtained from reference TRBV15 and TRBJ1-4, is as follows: DAMVIQNPRYQVTQFGKPVTLSCSQTLNHNVMYWYQQKSSQAPKLLFHYYDKDFNNEADTPDNFQSRRPNTSFCFLDIRSPGLGDTAMYLCATGSWGQEYEKLFFGSGTQLSVL.

The CDR3 bases are TGTGCCAGCAGTTCTACCGGGTATAGCAATCAGCCCCAGCATTTT. This codes for CASSSTGYSNQPQHF. The chain is built from TRBV6-5 and TRBJ1-5; D remains ambiguous. This CDR3 comprises 15 residues. Germline V lookup: CDR1 MNHEY, CDR2 SVGAGI. V lost 4 bases to trimming and J lost 0 bases, with 10 bases between them.

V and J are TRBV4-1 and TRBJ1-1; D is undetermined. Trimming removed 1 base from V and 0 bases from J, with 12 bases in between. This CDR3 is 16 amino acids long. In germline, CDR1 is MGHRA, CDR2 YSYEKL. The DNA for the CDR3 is TGCGCCAGCAGCCAAGGGGGTCCACGATTGAACACTGAAGCTTTCTTT. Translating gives CASSQGGPRLNTEAFF.

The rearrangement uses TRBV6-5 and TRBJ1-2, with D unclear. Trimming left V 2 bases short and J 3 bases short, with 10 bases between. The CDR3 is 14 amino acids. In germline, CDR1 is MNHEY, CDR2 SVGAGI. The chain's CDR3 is CASSYEGRDYGYTF. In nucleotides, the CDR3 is TGTGCCAGCAGTTACGAGGGTAGGGACTATGGCTACACCTTC.

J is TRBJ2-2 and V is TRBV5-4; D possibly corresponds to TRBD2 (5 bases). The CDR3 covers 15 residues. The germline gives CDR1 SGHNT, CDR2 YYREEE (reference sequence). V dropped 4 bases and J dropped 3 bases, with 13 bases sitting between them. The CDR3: CASSQTLADTGELFF. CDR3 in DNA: TGTGCCAGCAGCCAAACTCTAGCAGACACCGGGGAGCTGTTTTTT.

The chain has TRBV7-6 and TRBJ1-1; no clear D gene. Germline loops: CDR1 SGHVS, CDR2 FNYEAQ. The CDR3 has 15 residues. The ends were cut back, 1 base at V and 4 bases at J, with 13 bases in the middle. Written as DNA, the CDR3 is TGTGCCAGCAGCTTAGTCGTAGGGTCCAGCACTGAAGCTTTCTTT. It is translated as CASSLVVGSSTEAFF.

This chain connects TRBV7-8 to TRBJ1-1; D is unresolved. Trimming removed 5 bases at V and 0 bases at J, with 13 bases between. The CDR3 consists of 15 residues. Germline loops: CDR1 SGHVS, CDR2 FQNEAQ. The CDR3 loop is CASSPNLGVNTEAFF. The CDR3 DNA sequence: TGTGCCAGCAGCCCAAACCTTGGCGTGAACACTGAAGCTTTCTTT.

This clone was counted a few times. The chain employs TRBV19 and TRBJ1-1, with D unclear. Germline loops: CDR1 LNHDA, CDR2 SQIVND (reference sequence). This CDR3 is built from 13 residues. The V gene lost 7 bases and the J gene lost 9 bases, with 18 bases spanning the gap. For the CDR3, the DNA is TGTGCCAGTACCTCTCAGCGGGCAGCTAAAGCTTTCTTT. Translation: CASTSQRAAKAFF.

The CDR3 sequence is CASSPTDGISYEQYF. Written as DNA, the CDR3 is TGTGCCAGCTCACCCACCGACGGGATTTCCTACGAGCAGTACTTC. The gene calls are TRBV18 and TRBJ2-7; D may be TRBD2 (5 bases). Between the trimmed V and J ends, which lost 3 bases and 1 base, there was a span of 13 bases. CDR1 KGHSH and CDR2 LQKENI come from the germline V gene. CDR3 size: 15 residues.

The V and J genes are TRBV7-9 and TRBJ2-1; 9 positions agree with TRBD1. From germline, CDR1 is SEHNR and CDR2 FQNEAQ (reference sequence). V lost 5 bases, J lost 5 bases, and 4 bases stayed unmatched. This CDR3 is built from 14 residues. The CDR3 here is CASSQQGADNEQFF. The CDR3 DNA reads TGTGCCAGCAGCCAACAGGGGGCGGACAATGAGCAGTTCTTC.

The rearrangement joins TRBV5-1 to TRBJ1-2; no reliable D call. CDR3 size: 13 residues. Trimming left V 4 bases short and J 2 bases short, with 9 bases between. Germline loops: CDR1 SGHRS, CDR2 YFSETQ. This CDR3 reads CASSVDGNYGYTF. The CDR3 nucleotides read TGCGCCAGCAGCGTGGACGGAAACTATGGCTACACCTTC.

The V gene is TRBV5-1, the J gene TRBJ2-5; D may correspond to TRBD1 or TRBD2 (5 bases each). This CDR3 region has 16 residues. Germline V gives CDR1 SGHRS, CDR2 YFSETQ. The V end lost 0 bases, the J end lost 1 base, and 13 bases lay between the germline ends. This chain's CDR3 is CASSLGPGRRQETQYF. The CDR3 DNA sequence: TGCGCCAGCAGCTTGGGTCCGGGGCGTCGCCAAGAGACCCAGTACTTC.